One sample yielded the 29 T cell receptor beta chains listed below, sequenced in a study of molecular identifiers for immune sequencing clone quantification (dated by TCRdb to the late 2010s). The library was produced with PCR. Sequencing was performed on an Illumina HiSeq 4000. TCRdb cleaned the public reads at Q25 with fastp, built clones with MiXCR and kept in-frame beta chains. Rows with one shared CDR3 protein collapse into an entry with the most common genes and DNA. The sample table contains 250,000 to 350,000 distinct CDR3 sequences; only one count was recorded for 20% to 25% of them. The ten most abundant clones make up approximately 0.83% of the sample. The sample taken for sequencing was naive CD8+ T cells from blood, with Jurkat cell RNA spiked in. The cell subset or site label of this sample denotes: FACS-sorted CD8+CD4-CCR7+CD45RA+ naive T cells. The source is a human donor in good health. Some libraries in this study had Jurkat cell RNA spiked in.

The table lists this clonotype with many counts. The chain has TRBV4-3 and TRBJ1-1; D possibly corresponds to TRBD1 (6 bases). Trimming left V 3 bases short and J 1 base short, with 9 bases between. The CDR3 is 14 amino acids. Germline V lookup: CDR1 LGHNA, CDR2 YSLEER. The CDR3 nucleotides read TGCGCCAGCAGCCAGGAGACAGGGAACACTGAAGCTTTCTTT. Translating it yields CASSQETGNTEAFF.

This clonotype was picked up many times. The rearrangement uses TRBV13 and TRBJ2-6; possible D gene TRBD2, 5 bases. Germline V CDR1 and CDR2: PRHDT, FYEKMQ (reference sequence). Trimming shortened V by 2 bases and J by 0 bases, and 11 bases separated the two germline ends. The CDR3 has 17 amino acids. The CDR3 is CASSLFTGSSGANVLTF. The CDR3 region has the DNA TGTGCCAGCAGCTTATTTACGGGGAGCTCTGGGGCCAACGTCCTGACTTTC.

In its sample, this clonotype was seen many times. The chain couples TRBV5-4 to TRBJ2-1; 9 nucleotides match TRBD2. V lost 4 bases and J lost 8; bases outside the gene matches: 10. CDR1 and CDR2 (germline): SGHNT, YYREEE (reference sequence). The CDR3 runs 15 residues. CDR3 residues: CASSQGLAGMDEQFF. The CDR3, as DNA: TGTGCCAGCAGCCAGGGACTAGCAGGGATGGATGAGCAGTTCTTC.

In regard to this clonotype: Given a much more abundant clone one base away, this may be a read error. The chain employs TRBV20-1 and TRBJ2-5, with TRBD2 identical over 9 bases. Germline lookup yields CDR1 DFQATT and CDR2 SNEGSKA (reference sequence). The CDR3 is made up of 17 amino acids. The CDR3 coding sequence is TGCAGTGCTAGAGATTCCATGACTAGCGGAATCCAAGGGACCCAGTACTTC. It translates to CSARDSMTSGIQGTQYF.

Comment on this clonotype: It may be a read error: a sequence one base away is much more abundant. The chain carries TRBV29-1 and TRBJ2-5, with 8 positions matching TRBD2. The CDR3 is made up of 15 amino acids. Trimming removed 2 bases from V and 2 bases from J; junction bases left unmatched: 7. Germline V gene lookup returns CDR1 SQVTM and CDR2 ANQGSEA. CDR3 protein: CSVEFAGGRQETQYF. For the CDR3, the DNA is TGCAGCGTTGAATTCGCTGGCGGGAGGCAAGAGACCCAGTACTTC.

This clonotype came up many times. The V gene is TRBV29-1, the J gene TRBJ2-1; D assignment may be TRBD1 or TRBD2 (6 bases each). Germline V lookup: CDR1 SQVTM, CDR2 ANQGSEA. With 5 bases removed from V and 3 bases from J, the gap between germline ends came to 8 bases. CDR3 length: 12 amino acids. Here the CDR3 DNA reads TGCAGCGTTAGGGGGGTCTACAATGAGCAGTTCTTC. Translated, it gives CSVRGVYNEQFF.

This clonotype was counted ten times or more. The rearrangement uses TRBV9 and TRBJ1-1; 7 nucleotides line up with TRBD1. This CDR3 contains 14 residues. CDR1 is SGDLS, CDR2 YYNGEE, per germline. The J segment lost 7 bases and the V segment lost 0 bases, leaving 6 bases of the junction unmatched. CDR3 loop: CASSVGGRDSEAFF. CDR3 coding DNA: TGTGCCAGCAGCGTAGGTGGCCGGGACAGTGAAGCTTTCTTT.

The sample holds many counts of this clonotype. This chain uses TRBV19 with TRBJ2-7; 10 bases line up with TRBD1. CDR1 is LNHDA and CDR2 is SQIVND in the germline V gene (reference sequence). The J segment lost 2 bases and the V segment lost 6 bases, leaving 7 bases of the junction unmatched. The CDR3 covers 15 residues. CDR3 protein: CASSWRDRGPYEQYF. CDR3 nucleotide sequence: TGTGCCAGTAGCTGGAGGGACAGGGGCCCCTACGAGCAGTACTTC.

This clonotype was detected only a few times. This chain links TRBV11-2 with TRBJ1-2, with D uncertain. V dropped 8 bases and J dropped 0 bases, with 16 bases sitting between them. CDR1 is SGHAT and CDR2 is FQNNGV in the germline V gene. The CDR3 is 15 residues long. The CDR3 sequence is CASSKSTGANYGYTF. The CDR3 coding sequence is TGTGCCAGCTCCAAATCGACGGGAGCTAACTATGGCTACACCTTC.

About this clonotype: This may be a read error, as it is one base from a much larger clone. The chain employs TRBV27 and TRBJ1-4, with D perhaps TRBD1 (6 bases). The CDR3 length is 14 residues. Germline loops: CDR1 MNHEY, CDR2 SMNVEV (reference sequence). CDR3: CASSLSGAGEKPFF. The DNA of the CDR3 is TGTGCCAGCAGTTTGTCAGGGGCGGGGGAAAAACCGTTTTTT. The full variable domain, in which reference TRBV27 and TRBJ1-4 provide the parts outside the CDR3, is EAQVTQNPRYLITVTGKKLTVTCSQNMNHEYMSWYRQDPGLGLRQIYYSMNVEVTDKGDVPEGYKVSRKEKRNFPLILESPSPNQTSLYFCASSLSGAGEKPFFGSGTQLSVL.

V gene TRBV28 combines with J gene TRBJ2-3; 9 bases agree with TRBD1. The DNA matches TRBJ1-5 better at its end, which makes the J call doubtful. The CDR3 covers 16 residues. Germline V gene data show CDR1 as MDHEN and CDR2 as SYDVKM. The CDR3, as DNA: TGTGCCAGCAGGTCACAGGGGGCTGTCAGCACAGATACGCAGCATTTT. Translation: CASRSQGAVSTDTQHF.

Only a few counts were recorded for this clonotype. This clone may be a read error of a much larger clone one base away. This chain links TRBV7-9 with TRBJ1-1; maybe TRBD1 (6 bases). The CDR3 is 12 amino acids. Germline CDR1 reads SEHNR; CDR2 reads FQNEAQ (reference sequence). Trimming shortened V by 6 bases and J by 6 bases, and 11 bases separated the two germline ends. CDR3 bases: TGTGCCAGCAGTCAAGGACAGCCTGAAGCTTTCTTT. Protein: CASSQGQPEAFF.

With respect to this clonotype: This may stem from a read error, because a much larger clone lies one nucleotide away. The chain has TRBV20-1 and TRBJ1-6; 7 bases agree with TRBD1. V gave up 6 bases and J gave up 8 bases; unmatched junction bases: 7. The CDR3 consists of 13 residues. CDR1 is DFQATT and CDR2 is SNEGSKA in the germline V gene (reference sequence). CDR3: CSAGTVDYSPLHF. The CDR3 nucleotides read TGCAGTGCCGGGACAGTGGATTATTCACCCCTCCACTTT.

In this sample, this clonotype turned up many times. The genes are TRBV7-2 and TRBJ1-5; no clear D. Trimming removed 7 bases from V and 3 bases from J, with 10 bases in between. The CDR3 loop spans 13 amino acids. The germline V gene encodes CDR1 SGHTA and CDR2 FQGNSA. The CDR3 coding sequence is TGTGCCAGCACCCCGTGGGCCAATCAGCCCCAGCATTTT. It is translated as CASTPWANQPQHF. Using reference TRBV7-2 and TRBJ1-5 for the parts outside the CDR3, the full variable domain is GAGVSQSPSNKVTEKGKDVELRCDPISGHTALYWYRQSLGQGLEFLIYFQGNSAPDKSGLPSDRFSAERTGGSVSTLTIQRTQQEDSAVYLCASTPWANQPQHFGDGTRLSIL.

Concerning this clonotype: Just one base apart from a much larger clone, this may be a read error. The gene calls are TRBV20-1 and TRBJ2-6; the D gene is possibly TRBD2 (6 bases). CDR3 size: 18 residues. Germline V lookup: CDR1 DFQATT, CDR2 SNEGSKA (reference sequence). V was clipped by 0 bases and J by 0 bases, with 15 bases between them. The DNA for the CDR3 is TGCAGTGCTAGAGATATGGTGGGGGGTTACTCTGGGGCCAACGTCCTGACTTTC. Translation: CSARDMVGGYSGANVLTF.

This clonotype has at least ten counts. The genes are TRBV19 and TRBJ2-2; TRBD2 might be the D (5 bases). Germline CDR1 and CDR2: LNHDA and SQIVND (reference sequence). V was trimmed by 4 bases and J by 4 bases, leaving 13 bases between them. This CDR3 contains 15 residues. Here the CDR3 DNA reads TGTGCCAGTAGTACCGGACTTCGGGGCACCGGGGAGCTGTTTTTT. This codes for CASSTGLRGTGELFF.

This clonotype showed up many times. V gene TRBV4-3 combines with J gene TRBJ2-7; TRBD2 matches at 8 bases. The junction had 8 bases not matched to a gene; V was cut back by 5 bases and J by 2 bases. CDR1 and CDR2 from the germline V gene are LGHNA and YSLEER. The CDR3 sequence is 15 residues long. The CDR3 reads CASSYRLANTYEQYF. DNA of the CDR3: TGCGCCAGCAGCTACCGACTAGCGAACACCTACGAGCAGTACTTC.

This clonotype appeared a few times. The CDR3: CASSALSDTEAFF. In nucleotides, the CDR3 is TGTGCCAGCAGCGCGCTCAGTGACACTGAAGCTTTCTTT. The chain combines TRBV11-2 with TRBJ1-1; no reliable D call. Per the germline V gene, CDR1 is SGHAT and CDR2 is FQNNGV. The CDR3 loop spans 13 amino acids. Trimming left V 5 bases short and J 3 bases short, with 10 bases between.

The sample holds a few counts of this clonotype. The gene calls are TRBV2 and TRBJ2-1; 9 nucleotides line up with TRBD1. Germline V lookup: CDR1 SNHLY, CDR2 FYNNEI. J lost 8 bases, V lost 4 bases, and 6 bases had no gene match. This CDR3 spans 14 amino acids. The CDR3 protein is CASSVGDRVDEQFF. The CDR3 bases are TGTGCCAGCAGTGTAGGGGACAGGGTCGATGAGCAGTTCTTC.

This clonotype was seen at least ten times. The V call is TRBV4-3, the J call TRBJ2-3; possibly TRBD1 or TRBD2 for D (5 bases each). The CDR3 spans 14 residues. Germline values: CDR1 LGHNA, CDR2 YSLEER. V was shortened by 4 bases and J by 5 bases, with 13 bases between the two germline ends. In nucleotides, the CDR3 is TGCGCCAGCAGCCTGGGACCCCTGGTAGATACGCAGTATTTT. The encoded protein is CASSLGPLVDTQYF.

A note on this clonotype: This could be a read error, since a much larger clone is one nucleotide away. This CDR3 is CASSDTGGRCGYTF. The CDR3 DNA is TGTGCCAGCAGTGACACAGGAGGACGCTGTGGCTACACCTTC. V and J are TRBV2 and TRBJ1-2; possible D gene TRBD1, 5 bases. Germline V gives CDR1 SNHLY, CDR2 FYNNEI. This CDR3 region has 14 residues. V was shortened by 3 bases and J by 7 bases, with 15 bases between the two germline ends.

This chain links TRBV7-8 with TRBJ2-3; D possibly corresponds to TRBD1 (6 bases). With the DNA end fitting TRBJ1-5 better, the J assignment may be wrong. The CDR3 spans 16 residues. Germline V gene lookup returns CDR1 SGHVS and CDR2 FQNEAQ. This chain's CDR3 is CASSVIRDTGSDTQHF. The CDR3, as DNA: TGTGCCAGCAGCGTCATAAGGGACACTGGCTCAGATACGCAGCATTTT.

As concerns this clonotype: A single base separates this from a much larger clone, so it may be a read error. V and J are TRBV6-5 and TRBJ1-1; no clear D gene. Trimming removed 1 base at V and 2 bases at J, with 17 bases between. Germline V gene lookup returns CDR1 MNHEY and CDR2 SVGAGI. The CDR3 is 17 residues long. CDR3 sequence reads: CASSYLSVDEKNTEAFF. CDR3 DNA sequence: TGTGCCAGCAGTTACTTGTCCGTTGACGAAAAAAACACTGAAGCTTTCTTT.

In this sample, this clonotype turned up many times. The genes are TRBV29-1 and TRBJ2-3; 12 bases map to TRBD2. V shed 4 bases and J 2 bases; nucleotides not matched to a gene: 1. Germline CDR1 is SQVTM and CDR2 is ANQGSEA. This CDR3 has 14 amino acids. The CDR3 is CSVASGGATDTQYF. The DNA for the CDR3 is TGCAGCGTTGCTAGCGGGGGGGCCACAGATACGCAGTATTTT.

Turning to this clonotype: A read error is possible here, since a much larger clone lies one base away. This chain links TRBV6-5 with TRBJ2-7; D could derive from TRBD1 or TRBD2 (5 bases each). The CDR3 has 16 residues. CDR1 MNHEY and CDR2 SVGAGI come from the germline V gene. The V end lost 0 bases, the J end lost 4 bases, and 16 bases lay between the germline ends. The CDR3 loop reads CASSYSGPGRSYEQYF. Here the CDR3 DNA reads TGTGCCAGCAGTTACTCTGGCCCGGGGCGCTCTTACGAGCAGTACTTC.

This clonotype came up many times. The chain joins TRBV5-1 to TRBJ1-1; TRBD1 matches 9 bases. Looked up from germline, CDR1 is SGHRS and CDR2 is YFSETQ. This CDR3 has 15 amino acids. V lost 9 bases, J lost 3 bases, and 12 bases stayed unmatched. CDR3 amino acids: CANLHRGRLDTEAFF. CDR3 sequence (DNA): TGCGCCAACCTACACAGGGGGCGACTGGACACTGAAGCTTTCTTT.

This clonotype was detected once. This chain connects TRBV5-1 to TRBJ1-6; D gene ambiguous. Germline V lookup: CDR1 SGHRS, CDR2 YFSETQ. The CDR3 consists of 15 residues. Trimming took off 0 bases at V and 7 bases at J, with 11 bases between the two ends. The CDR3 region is CASSLVEGPNSPLHF. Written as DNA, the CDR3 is TGCGCCAGCAGCTTGGTGGAAGGCCCAAATTCACCCCTCCACTTT.

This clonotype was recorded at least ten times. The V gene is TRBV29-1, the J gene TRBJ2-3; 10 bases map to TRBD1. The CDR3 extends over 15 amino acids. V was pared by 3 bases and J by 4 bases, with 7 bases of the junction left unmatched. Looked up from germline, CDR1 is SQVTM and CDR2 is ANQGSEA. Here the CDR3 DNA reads TGCAGCGTTGACCCGGGACAGGGGTGGTCAGATACGCAGTATTTT. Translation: CSVDPGQGWSDTQYF.

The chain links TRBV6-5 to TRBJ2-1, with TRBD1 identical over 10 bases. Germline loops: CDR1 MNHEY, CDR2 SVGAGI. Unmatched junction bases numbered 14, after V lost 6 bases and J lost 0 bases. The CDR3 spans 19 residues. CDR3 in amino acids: CASRQYRDRGVSSYNEQFF. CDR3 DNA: TGTGCCAGCAGACAGTACCGGGACAGGGGCGTTAGCTCCTACAATGAGCAGTTCTTC.